This T cell receptor (beta chain) was identified in a study of brain T cells in children with intractable seizures. Notes on the study in general: Pre- and post-surgery blood differed in depth, so pre-surgery absences may be undersampling.

On this clone: The antigen is unknown.

Surgery cases with the highest brain T cell transcript signatures were chosen for sequencing. Pre-surgery treatment included at least one anti-epileptic drug. Only in-frame clones appear in the TCRdb table, and some are missing; sequencing was by immunoSEQ multiplex PCR. The sample includes some 62,000 clones, 95% to 97% of them seen just once. This CDR3 spans 17 amino acids. Trimming cost V 7 bases and J 5 bases, with 23 bases left between them. Germline V gene sequence: CDR1 MDHEN, CDR2 SYDVKM. Sample: peripheral blood, taken at surgery. The source of this sequence is a boy in the first two years of life with focal cortical dysplasia and intractable seizures. The chain carries TRBV28 and TRBJ2-2; D may be TRBD1 (7 bases). CDR3 sequence reads: CASTSVGGPTGTGELFF. As DNA, the CDR3 is TGTGCCAGCACTAGCGTCGGGGGTCCGACAGGGACCGGGGAGCTGTTTTTT.